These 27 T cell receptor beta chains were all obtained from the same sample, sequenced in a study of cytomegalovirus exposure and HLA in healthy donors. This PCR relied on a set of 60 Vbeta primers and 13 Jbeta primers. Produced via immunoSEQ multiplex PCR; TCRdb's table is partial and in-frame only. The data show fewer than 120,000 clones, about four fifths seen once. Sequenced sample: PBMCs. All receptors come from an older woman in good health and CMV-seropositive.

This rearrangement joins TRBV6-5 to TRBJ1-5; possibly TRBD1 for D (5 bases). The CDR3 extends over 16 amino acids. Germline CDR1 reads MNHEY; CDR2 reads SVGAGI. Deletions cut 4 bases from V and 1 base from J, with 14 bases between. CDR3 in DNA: TGTGCCAGCAGTTCGACCACTAAGGGGAGCAATCAGCCCCAGCATTTT. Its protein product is CASSSTTKGSNQPQHF.

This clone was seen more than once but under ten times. The CDR3 bases are TGTGCCAGCAGTAGGACTAGCGGGACAGTAGGGTTACGGAACACCGGGGAGCTGTTTTTT. Residues: CASSRTSGTVGLRNTGELFF. This sequence joins TRBV2 and TRBJ2-2, with 12 bases fitting TRBD2. The CDR3 sequence is 20 residues long. V gave up 5 bases and J gave up 1 base; unmatched junction bases: 14. Germline V gene sequence: CDR1 SNHLY, CDR2 FYNNEI.

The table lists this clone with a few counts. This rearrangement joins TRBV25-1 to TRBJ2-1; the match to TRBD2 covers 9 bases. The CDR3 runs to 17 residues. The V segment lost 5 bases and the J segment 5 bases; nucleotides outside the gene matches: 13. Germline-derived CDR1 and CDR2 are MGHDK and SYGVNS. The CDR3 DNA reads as TGTGCCAGCAGTTGGGGGTTCCGGCGGGAGGGAAACAATGAGCAGTTCTTC. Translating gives CASSWGFRREGNNEQFF.

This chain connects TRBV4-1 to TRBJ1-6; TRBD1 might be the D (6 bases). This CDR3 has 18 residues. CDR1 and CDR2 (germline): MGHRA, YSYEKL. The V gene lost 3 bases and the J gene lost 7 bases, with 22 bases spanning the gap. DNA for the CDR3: TGCGCCAGCAGCCAGTATCCCGAGCCCAGGGGACCGAATTCACCCCTCCACTTT. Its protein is CASSQYPEPRGPNSPLHF.

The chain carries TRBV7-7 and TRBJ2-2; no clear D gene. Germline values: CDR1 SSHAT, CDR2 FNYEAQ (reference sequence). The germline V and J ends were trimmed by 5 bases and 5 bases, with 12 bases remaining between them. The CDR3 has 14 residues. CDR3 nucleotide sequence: TGTGCCAGCAGCCAATCTATATCGACCGGGGAGCTGTTTTTT. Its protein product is CASSQSISTGELFF.

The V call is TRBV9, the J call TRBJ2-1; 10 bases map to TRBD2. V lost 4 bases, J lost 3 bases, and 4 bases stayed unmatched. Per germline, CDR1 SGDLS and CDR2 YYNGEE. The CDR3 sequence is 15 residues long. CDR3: CASSQAGGFYNEQFF. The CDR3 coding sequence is TGTGCCAGCAGCCAAGCGGGAGGGTTCTACAATGAGCAGTTCTTC.

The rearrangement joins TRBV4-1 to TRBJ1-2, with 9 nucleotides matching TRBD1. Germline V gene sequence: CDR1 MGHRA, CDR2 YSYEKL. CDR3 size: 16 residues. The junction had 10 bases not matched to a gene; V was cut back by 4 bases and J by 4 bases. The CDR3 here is CASSRGQGRSGYGYTF. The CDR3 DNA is TGCGCCAGCAGCCGCGGACAGGGGAGGTCCGGCTATGGCTACACCTTC.

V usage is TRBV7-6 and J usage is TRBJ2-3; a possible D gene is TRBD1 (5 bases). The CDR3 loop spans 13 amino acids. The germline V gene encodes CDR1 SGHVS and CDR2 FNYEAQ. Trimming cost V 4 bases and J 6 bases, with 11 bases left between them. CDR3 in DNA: TGTGCCAGCAGCTCCACAGGAAGGGATACGCAGTATTTT. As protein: CASSSTGRDTQYF.

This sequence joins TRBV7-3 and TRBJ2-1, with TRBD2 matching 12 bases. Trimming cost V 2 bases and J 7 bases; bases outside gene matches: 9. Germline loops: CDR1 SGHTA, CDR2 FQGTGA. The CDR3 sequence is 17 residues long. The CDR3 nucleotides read TGTGCCAGCAGCTTAGCGCCCCTAGCGGGAGGGCGTAATGAGCAGTTCTTC. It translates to CASSLAPLAGGRNEQFF.

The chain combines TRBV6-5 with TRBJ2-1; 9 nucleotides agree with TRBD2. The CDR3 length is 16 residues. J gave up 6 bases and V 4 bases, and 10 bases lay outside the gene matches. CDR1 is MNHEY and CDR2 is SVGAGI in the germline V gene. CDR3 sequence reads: CASSSSVGREGNEQFF. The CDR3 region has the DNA TGTGCCAGCAGTTCTAGTGTGGGGCGGGAGGGCAATGAGCAGTTCTTC.

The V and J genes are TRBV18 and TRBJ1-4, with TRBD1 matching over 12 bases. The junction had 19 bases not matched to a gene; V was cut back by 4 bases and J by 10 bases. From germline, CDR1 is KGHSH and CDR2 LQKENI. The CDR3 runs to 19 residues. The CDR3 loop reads CASSLTGTGGPGIRRKLFF. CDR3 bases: TGTGCCAGCTCACTAACCGGGACAGGGGGCCCGGGGATCCGGCGAAAACTGTTTTTT.

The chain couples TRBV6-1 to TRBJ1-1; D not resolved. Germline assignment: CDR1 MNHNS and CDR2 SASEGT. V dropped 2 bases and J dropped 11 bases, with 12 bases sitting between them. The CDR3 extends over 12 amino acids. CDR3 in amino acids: CASSELGRAAFF. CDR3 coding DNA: TGTGCCAGCAGTGAATTAGGGAGGGCGGCTTTCTTT.

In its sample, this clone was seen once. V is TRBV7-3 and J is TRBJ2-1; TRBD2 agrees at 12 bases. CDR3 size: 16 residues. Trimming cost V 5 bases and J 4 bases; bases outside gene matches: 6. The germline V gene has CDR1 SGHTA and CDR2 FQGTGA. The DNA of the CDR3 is TGTGCCAGCAGCGACACTAGCGGGGGGTCATACAATGAGCAGTTCTTC. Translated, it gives CASSDTSGGSYNEQFF.

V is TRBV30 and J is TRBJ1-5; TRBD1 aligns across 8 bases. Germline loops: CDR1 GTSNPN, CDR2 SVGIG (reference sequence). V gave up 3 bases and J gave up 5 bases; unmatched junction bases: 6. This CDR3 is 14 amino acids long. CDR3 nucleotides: TGTGCCTGGAGCCCTGGACAGGGACATCAGCCCCAGCATTTT. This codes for CAWSPGQGHQPQHF.

DNA for the CDR3: TGTGCCAGCAGCTCCAGACAGGGGTCAGATACGCAGTATTTT. It encodes CASSSRQGSDTQYF. The chain links TRBV7-3 to TRBJ2-3; TRBD1 agrees at 8 bases. Germline V gene lookup returns CDR1 SGHTA and CDR2 FQGTGA. The CDR3 contains 14 residues. J lost 4 bases, V lost 4 bases, and 4 bases had no gene match.

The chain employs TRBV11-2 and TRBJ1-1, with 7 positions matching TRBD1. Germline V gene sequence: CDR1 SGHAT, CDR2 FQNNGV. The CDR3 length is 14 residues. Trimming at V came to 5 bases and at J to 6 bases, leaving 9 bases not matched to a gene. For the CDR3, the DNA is TGTGCCAGCAGCCTCACGGGACAGAAGCCTGAAGCTTTCTTT. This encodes CASSLTGQKPEAFF.

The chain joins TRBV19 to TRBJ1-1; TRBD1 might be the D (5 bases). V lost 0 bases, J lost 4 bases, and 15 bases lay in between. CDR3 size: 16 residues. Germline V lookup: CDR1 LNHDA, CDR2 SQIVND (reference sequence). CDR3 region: CASSIDQRQGSTEAFF. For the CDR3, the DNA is TGTGCCAGTAGTATAGATCAAAGGCAGGGAAGCACTGAAGCTTTCTTT.

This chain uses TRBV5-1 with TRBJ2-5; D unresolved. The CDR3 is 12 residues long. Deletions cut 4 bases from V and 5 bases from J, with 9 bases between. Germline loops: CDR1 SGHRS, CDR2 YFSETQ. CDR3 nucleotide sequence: TGCGCCAGCAGCCCCCACACGGAGACCCAGTACTTC. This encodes CASSPHTETQYF. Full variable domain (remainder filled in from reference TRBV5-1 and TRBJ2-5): KAGVTQTPRYLIKTRGQQVTLSCSPISGHRSVSWYQQTPGQGLQFLFEYFSETQRNKGNFPGRFSGRQFSNSRSEMNVSTLELGDSALYLCASSPHTETQYFGPGTRLLVL.

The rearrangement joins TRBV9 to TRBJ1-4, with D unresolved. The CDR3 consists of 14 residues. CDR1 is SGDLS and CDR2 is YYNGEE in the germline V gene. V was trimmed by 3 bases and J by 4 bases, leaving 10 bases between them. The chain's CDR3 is CASSAIGGNEKLFF. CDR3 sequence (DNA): TGTGCCAGCAGCGCCATCGGAGGTAATGAAAAACTGTTTTTT.

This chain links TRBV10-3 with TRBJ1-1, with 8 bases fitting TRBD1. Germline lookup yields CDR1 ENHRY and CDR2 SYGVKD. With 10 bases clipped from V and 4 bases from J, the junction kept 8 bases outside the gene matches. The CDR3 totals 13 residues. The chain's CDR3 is CASQLQGGTEAFF. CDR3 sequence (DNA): TGTGCCAGCCAGTTACAGGGGGGCACTGAAGCTTTCTTT.

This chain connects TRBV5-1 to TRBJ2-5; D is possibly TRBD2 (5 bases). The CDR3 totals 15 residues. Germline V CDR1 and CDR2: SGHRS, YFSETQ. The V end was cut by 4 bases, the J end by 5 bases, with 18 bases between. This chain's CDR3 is CASSGTGRTGETQYF. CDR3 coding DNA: TGCGCCAGCAGCGGCACGGGGAGAACGGGGGAGACCCAGTACTTC.

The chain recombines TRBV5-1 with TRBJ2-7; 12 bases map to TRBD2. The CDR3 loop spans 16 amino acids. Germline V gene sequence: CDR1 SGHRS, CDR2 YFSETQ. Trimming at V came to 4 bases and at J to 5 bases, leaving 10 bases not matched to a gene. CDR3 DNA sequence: TGCGCCAGCAGCCCGCCCCTAGCGGGAGGGTTGGACGAGCAGTACTTC. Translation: CASSPPLAGGLDEQYF.

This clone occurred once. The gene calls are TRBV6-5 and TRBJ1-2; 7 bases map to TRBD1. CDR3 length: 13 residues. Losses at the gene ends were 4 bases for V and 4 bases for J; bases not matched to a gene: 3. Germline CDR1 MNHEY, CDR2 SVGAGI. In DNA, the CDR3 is TGTGCCAGCAGTTCCCCAGGGGGCTATGGCTACACCTTC. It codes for CASSSPGGYGYTF.

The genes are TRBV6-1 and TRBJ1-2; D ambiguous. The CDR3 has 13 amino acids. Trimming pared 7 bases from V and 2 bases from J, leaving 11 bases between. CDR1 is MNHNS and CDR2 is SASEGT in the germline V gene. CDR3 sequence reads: CASTAGLNYGYTF. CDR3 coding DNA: TGTGCCAGCACGGCGGGCCTGAACTATGGCTACACCTTC.

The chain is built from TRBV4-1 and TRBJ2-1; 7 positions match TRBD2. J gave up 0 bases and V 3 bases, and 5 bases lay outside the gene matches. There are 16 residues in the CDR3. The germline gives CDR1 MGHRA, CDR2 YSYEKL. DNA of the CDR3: TGCGCCAGCAGCCAGGGGCTAGCGGTCTCCTACAATGAGCAGTTCTTC. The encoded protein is CASSQGLAVSYNEQFF.

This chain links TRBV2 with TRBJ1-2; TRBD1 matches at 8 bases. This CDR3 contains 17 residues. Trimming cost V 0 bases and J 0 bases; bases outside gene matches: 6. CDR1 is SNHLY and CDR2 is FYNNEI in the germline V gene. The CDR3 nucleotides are TGTGCCAGCAGTGAAGCCGGGACAGGAATCGCTAACTATGGCTACACCTTC. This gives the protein CASSEAGTGIANYGYTF.

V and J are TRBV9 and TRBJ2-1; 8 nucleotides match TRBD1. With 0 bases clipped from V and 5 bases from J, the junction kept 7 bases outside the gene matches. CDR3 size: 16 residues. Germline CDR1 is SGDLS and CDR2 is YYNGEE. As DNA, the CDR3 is TGTGCCAGCAGCGTAGAAAGGACAGGGTTCCACAATGAGCAGTTCTTC. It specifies CASSVERTGFHNEQFF.